This T cell receptor (beta chain) is drawn from a study of T cell repertoires in cytomegalovirus infection. Study as a whole: Recently described HLA-C-restricted plus well-studied HLA-B-restricted CMV epitopes were used.

One entry per CDR3 protein results from TCRdb running MiXCR on the reads. The table lists about half a million distinct CDR3 sequences, approximately 42% of them singletons, with around 45% in the top ten. On this clonotype: Antigen specificity is unknown.

General observations from the study: The study identified carriers of CMV plus the relevant HLA from cumulative public TCR beta family frequency. The ex vivo response was dominated by HLA-C-restricted CMV-specific TCR beta clonotypes.

This CDR3 is built from 15 residues. Germline V CDR1 and CDR2: LGHNT, FRNRAP. V lost 5 bases to trimming and J lost 1 base, with 12 bases between them. V gene TRBV12-5 combines with J gene TRBJ2-1, with a possible D match to TRBD1 (6 bases). The specimen comprised cultured PBMCs, sampled from culture after CMV antigen stimulation. This TCR came from a human donor in good health (CMV status not recorded). Some clones in this sample may be carry-over from other donors' samples. CDR3 in DNA: TGTGCTAGTGGTCCCGGACAGTTATCCTACAATGAGCAGTTCTTC. It codes for CASGPGQLSYNEQFF.